This T cell receptor (beta chain) appears in the sequencing data of a study of OX40 agonist ivuxolimab in advanced cancers. Turning to the overall study: The costimulatory receptor OX40 (CD134) was targeted by ivuxolimab, a fully human IgG2 agonistic monoclonal antibody. The paper covers the monotherapy dose-escalation part of the phase I ivuxolimab trial, which included N ≈ 57 patients. Intravenous ivuxolimab was administered to patients every 2 weeks at six dose levels: 0.01, 0.1, 0.3, 1.5, 3 and 10 mg/kg. Patients were allowed to have had prior anti-PD-1, anti-PD-L1 or anti-CTLA-4 therapy, and around 41% of the dose-escalation patients had previously received checkpoint inhibitors. The purpose of peripheral TCRbeta sequencing was to test whether ivuxolimab changed TCR sequence diversity and led to clonal T-cell expansion. Of the roughly 51 dose-escalation patients, hepatocellular carcinoma was present in approximately 20, melanoma in approximately 15, renal cell carcinoma in 9 and head and neck cancer in 9. Three dose-escalation patients achieved partial responses, one with hepatocellular carcinoma and two with cutaneous melanoma. In the dose-escalation cohort, 75% to 90% of patients were male, and the mean age was approximately 60 years with a range of roughly 20 to 85. The full study reports these points: In the 0.1-3.0 mg/kg groups, partial responders had among the lowest normalized peripheral clonal expansion, particularly in CD8+ T cells. The antigen specificity of the clonally expanded peripheral T cells was not determined. At doses of 0.1 to 3.0 mg/kg, clonal expansion of both CD4+ and CD8+ blood T cells was observed from baseline to week 6. After ivuxolimab, CD8+ T cells had more expanded clones than CD4+ T cells on average. Low levels of normalized T-cell clonal expansion were also seen in some patients who did not respond.

Notes on this clone: No cognate antigen has been identified for it. Within one base of it there is no much larger clone, and no base qualities were kept.

The junction carries 20 bases between V and J, which are trimmed by 4 bases and 4 bases respectively. There are 16 amino acids in the CDR3, from cysteine to phenylalanine inclusive. The CDR3 DNA has 48 bases and is translated from base 1. The germline V gene gives CDR1 as SGHRS and CDR2 as YFSETQ. Patients with autoimmune disease history or receiving systemic immunosuppression were excluded from the trial. Peripheral blood for TCR sequencing was collected from all dose cohorts at baseline, on cycle 4 day 1, and on cycle 7 day 1. Samples were obtained from an open-label, multicenter, first-in-human phase I dose-escalation trial of ivuxolimab. Adults with locally advanced or metastatic melanoma, renal cell carcinoma, hepatocellular carcinoma or head and neck squamous cell carcinoma were enrolled in the trial. Before TCR sequencing, CD4+ T cells and CD8+ T cells from peripheral blood were sorted into separate populations.

Genomic DNA was isolated from the sorted cells so that the TCRbeta CDR3 region could be sequenced. The immunoSEQ Assay was used for sequencing of TCRbeta CDR3 regions. The source is immuneACCESS, and TCRdb retained only in-frame sequences with V and J called. Part of the clones is not carried over; for the studies checked, unresolved V genes explain less than half of this, and the remainder is unexplained. The sample contains about 66,000 clones, roughly nine tenths of them found a single time. 0.67% of the sample rests with the top ten. The sequence was collected from an adult with an advanced solid tumor such as melanoma, head and neck, liver or kidney cancer. The rearranged chain carries TRBV5-1 and TRBJ1-1; matching of 5 bases hints at TRBD1 as the D gene. The source was CD4+ or CD8+ T cells sorted from blood, collected in a trial of the OX40 agonist ivuxolimab. The nucleotide sequence reads as follows: TGCGCCAGCAGCGGGGAGGGGAAGCAGGTGAGCACTGAAGCTTTCTTT. Its protein is CASSGEGKQVSTEAFF.